A single sample is the source of the 25 T cell receptor beta chains below, sequenced in a study of blood T cells in healthy people across ages (dated by TCRdb to 2013 to 2016). Library preparation was by 5' RACE. These reads were obtained on an Illumina HiSeq 2500. A second roughly 7 to 12 cycle PCR used a sample-barcoded 5' primer and a J-beta primer mix. In-frame beta chains were kept once TCRdb had trimmed the public reads at Q25 with fastp and called clones with MiXCR. Each entry is one CDR3 protein sequence, shown with its most common DNA and genes. This sample gives about 1.6 million distinct CDR3 sequences in total; about 35% of them show up just once. Approximately 11% of the sample is held by the ten biggest clonotypes. The specimen sequenced was blood. The receptors here all came from a woman between 25 and 40 years old in good health.

This clonotype was found many times. The chain couples TRBV29-1 to TRBJ2-7, with 8 bases fitting TRBD2. Germline CDR1 reads SQVTM; CDR2 reads ANQGSEA. The CDR3 is made up of 13 amino acids. V lost 4 bases, J lost 5 bases, and 7 bases stayed unmatched. The CDR3 DNA is TGCAGCGTTGGAAGCGGGAGTCGCCACGAGCAGTACTTC. Translating it yields CSVGSGSRHEQYF.

The J gene is TRBJ2-1, the V gene TRBV4-1; 11 positions match TRBD2. The CDR3 spans 21 residues. Trimming cost V 4 bases and J 0 bases; bases outside gene matches: 17. CDR1 MGHRA and CDR2 YSYEKL come from the germline V gene. The CDR3 here is CASSRRTSGLGIESSYNEQFF. DNA of the CDR3: TGCGCCAGCAGCCGAAGGACTAGCGGGTTGGGTATTGAGAGCTCCTACAATGAGCAGTTCTTC.

Only a few counts were recorded for this clonotype. V usage is TRBV28 and J usage is TRBJ2-7, with TRBD1 identical over 12 bases. Germline loops: CDR1 MDHEN, CDR2 SYDVKM. This CDR3 contains 15 residues. The V gene end was trimmed by 8 bases and the J gene end by 4 bases; junction bases not matched to a gene: 9. The CDR3 is CASGTGGVKGYEQYF. For the CDR3, the DNA is TGTGCCAGCGGGACAGGGGGCGTAAAAGGGTACGAGCAGTACTTC.

V usage is TRBV7-9 and J usage is TRBJ1-1; no clear D gene. The CDR3 consists of 15 residues. Trimming shortened V by 2 bases and J by 3 bases, and 13 bases separated the two germline ends. The germline CDR1 and CDR2 sequences are SEHNR and FQNEAQ (reference sequence). DNA for the CDR3: TGTGCCAGCAGCTTACGGAAGTTGGCGGACACTGAAGCTTTCTTT. It encodes CASSLRKLADTEAFF.

This clonotype showed up just a few times. The chain couples TRBV7-9 to TRBJ1-1, with a weak D call TRBD1 (6 bases). CDR3 length equals 14 residues. Germline CDR1 and CDR2: SEHNR and FQNEAQ (reference sequence). Deletions cut 5 bases from V and 1 base from J, with 11 bases between. The CDR3 reads CASSTETGNTEAFF. CDR3 coding DNA: TGTGCCAGCAGCACTGAGACAGGGAACACTGAAGCTTTCTTT.

Details on this clonotype: One end of the junction fails to match germline, which may point to a read error. The chain carries TRBV6-6 and TRBJ1-5; D remains ambiguous. The length of the CDR3 is 15 residues. The germline V gene encodes CDR1 MNHNY and CDR2 SVGAGI (reference sequence). The chain's CDR3 is CASSFIGNSDQPQHF. DNA for the CDR3: TGTGCCAGCAGTTTTATCGGCAATAGCGATCAGCCCCAGCATTTT.

This clonotype has only a few counts. The chain carries TRBV5-1 and TRBJ2-3; TRBD2 agrees at 8 bases. The CDR3 has 14 amino acids. Germline-derived CDR1 and CDR2 are SGHRS and YFSETQ. After removal of 5 bases from V and 1 base from J, the junction contained 3 bases not matched to a gene. This chain's CDR3 is CASRPTSGTDTQYF. The DNA of the CDR3 is TGCGCCAGCAGACCGACTAGCGGCACAGATACGCAGTATTTT.

V is TRBV6-1 and J is TRBJ2-5, with TRBD2 as a possible D gene (6 bases). The CDR3 consists of 13 residues. From germline, CDR1 is MNHNS and CDR2 SASEGT. Trimming shortened V by 7 bases and J by 4 bases, and 13 bases separated the two germline ends. CDR3 loop: CASNGLGGETQYF. In DNA, the CDR3 is TGTGCCAGCAATGGCCTGGGGGGAGAGACCCAGTACTTC.

This clonotype was observed at least ten times. The chain recombines TRBV9 with TRBJ2-7, with 7 bases identical to TRBD2. Losses at the gene ends were 0 bases for V and 4 bases for J; bases not matched to a gene: 4. This CDR3 has 14 residues. Germline-derived CDR1 and CDR2 are SGDLS and YYNGEE. The CDR3 nucleotides read TGTGCCAGCAGCGTAGGCGGGGGAGCATACGAGCAGTACTTC. This translates into CASSVGGGAYEQYF.

About this clonotype itself: Given a much more abundant clone one base away, this may be a read error. The V call is TRBV4-1, the J call TRBJ2-7; TRBD1 agrees at 9 bases. The CDR3 runs to 16 residues. In germline, CDR1 is MGHRA, CDR2 YSYEKL. This chain's CDR3 is CASSQAGTGISCEQYF. The CDR3 coding sequence is TGCGCCAGCAGCCAGGCCGGGACAGGGATCTCCTGCGAGCAGTACTTC.

This rearrangement joins TRBV27 to TRBJ2-3; 8 bases are a match to TRBD2. Germline CDR1 is MNHEY and CDR2 is SMNVEV (reference sequence). The CDR3 is made up of 15 amino acids. Trimming took 6 bases from V and 5 from J; bases not matched to a gene: 10. The CDR3 region has the DNA TGTGCCAGCAGGACCCTAGGACTAGCAGAAGATACGCAGTATTTT. Translated: CASRTLGLAEDTQYF.

The chain carries TRBV2 and TRBJ2-1; 7 positions agree with TRBD2. V was clipped by 3 bases and J by 5 bases; unmatched bases: 4. Germline V gene sequence: CDR1 SNHLY, CDR2 FYNNEI. The CDR3 consists of 14 residues. The CDR3 loop is CASSDLAVDNEQFF. For the CDR3, the DNA is TGTGCCAGCAGTGATCTAGCGGTCGACAATGAGCAGTTCTTC. Looking up the rest from reference TRBV2 and TRBJ2-1 gives the full variable domain: EPEVTQTPSHQVTQMGQEVILRCVPISNHLYFYWYRQILGQKVEFLVSFYNNEISEKSEIFDDQFSVERPDGSNFTLKIRSTKLEDSAMYFCASSDLAVDNEQFFGPGTRLTVL.

J is TRBJ2-1 and V is TRBV5-6; no firm D call. Trimming removed 2 bases from V and 0 bases from J, with 9 bases in between. The CDR3 loop spans 15 amino acids. CDR1 and CDR2 from the germline V gene are SGHDT and YYEEEE. Written as DNA, the CDR3 is TGTGCCAGCAGCTTCGGGTCGAGCTCCTACAATGAGCAGTTCTTC. Residues: CASSFGSSSYNEQFF.

This clonotype has more than one count but fewer than ten. The rearrangement links TRBV27 to TRBJ1-2, with D perhaps TRBD1 (6 bases). Trimming stripped 4 bases from V and 4 bases from J, with 10 bases between. This CDR3 comprises 13 residues. The germline gives CDR1 MNHEY, CDR2 SMNVEV (reference sequence). CDR3 coding DNA: TGTGCCAGCAGTTATGGGGGGCTCTATGGCTACACCTTC. Translated, it gives CASSYGGLYGYTF.

The J gene is TRBJ2-5, the V gene TRBV30, with D possibly being TRBD1 (6 bases). V lost 0 bases and J lost 5, with 19 bases in between. The CDR3 has 16 residues. Germline CDR1 and CDR2: GTSNPN and SVGIG (reference sequence). CDR3 sequence: CAWSVRAHRERETQYF. The CDR3 DNA sequence: TGTGCCTGGAGTGTACGGGCCCACAGGGAAAGGGAGACCCAGTACTTC.

This clonotype was observed a handful of times. The rearrangement links TRBV20-1 to TRBJ1-4; no clear D. Germline values: CDR1 DFQATT, CDR2 SNEGSKA (reference sequence). The V gene lost 6 bases and the J gene lost 7 bases, with 18 bases spanning the gap. The CDR3 contains 14 residues. The CDR3 bases are TGCAGTGCACCCACGTCCAGGAGCCCTGAAAAACTGTTTTTT. This gives the protein CSAPTSRSPEKLFF.

The genes are TRBV19 and TRBJ2-6, with D tentatively TRBD2 (6 bases). V was pared by 3 bases and J by 2 bases, with 11 bases between. This CDR3 spans 16 amino acids. Per the germline V gene, CDR1 is LNHDA and CDR2 is SQIVND (reference sequence). CDR3 amino acids: CASSMFGGPGANVLTF. The CDR3 nucleotides read TGTGCCAGTAGTATGTTCGGGGGTCCTGGGGCCAACGTCCTGACTTTC.

The chain recombines TRBV30 with TRBJ1-4; TRBD1 is a possible D gene (6 bases). CDR3 length: 14 amino acids. The V and J ends lost 2 bases and 5 bases respectively, with 12 bases between them. Germline CDR1 is GTSNPN and CDR2 is SVGIG (reference sequence). CDR3 sequence: CAWSSGHGNEKLFF. The CDR3 bases are TGTGCCTGGAGTTCGGGACACGGAAATGAAAAACTGTTTTTT.

This clonotype has just a few counts. This chain joins TRBV5-1 and TRBJ2-3; D tentatively fits TRBD1 or TRBD2 (5 bases each). The CDR3 spans 17 residues. The germline gives CDR1 SGHRS, CDR2 YFSETQ. Trimming removed 0 bases from V and 5 bases from J, with 19 bases in between. CDR3 amino acids: CASSLDGAEARGDTQYF. In nucleotides, the CDR3 is TGCGCCAGCAGCTTGGATGGGGCGGAGGCGCGAGGAGATACGCAGTATTTT.

This clonotype was seen more than once but under ten times. The J gene is TRBJ1-6, the V gene TRBV7-8; no firm D call. V lost 5 bases and J lost 9, with 14 bases in between. Germline CDR1 reads SGHVS; CDR2 reads FQNEAQ. CDR3 length: 14 residues. CDR3 region: CASSPSPLGSPLHF. CDR3 DNA: TGTGCCAGCAGCCCCTCTCCCCTGGGTTCACCCCTCCACTTT.

The V and J genes are TRBV21-1 and TRBJ2-1; TRBD1 is the table's D call and was not checked against the DNA. TRBV21-1 is described as a pseudogene. CDR3 length: 19 amino acids. CDR3 sequence: CASSKVRQGPQISYNEQFF. The CDR3 DNA sequence: TGTGCCAGCAGCAAAGTAAGGCAGGGTCCCCAAATCTCCTACAATGAGCAGTTCTTC.

The rearrangement uses TRBV10-2 and TRBJ2-7; no firm D call. V lost 11 bases, J lost 5 bases, and 13 bases lay in between. Per germline, CDR1 WSHSY and CDR2 SAAADI. This CDR3 spans 11 amino acids. The CDR3 nucleotides read TGCGCCGCCGCACCTGGGCACGAGCAGTACTTC. This encodes CAAAPGHEQYF.

This clonotype was recorded only once. This may be a read error: a much more frequent sequence differs by one nucleotide. The V call is TRBV10-3, the J call TRBJ2-7; 9 nucleotides match TRBD1. The germline CDR1 and CDR2 sequences are ENHRY and SYGVKD. This CDR3 is 16 amino acids long. The V and J ends lost 2 bases and 5 bases, in that order; junction bases with no gene match: 10. CDR3: CAISETSGDRDHEQYF. The DNA for the CDR3 is TGTGCCATCAGTGAGACGAGCGGGGACAGGGACCACGAGCAGTACTTC.

This sequence joins TRBV6-6 and TRBJ1-1, with D maybe TRBD1 (5 bases). Trimming removed 0 bases from V and 6 bases from J, with 11 bases in between. Germline assignment: CDR1 MNHNY and CDR2 SVGAGI (reference sequence). The CDR3 is 14 amino acids. CDR3 residues: CASSYSDRAAEAFF. The CDR3 DNA follows: TGTGCCAGCAGTTACTCCGACAGAGCTGCTGAAGCTTTCTTT.

The rearrangement links TRBV28 to TRBJ1-2; weak D call: TRBD1 (6 bases). V was cut by 4 bases and J by 8 bases, with 23 bases left in between. The CDR3 sequence is 16 residues long. CDR1 is MDHEN, CDR2 SYDVKM, per germline. The CDR3 loop reads CASSSTGQPGSGGYTF. The CDR3 DNA reads as TGTGCCAGCAGTTCAACAGGACAGCCCGGTTCTGGAGGCTACACCTTC.